This T cell receptor beta chain was obtained from a study of identical twins. A template switching step contributed a universal primer site, while unique molecular identifiers were present in the cDNA. TCRdb reprocessed the 5' RACE reads with MiXCR, giving one entry per CDR3 protein. This repertoire shows around 140,000 distinct CDR3 sequences, around 3.5% found once; its top ten account for around 8%. Turning to this clonotype: As yet, its antigen is unknown.

V lost 6 bases and J lost 0, with 12 bases in between. Germline CDR1 and CDR2: MNHEY and SMNVEV (reference sequence). The length of the CDR3 is 14 residues. Study-wide findings and caveats: Excess sharing between twins was weaker in beta out-of-frame sequences.

The material sequenced was memory T cells sorted from blood. The chain carries TRBV27 and TRBJ2-7, with D possibly matching TRBD2 (5 bases). This sequence originates from a man between 18 and 35 years old in good health. CDR3 residues: CASSREGFSYEQYF. CDR3 nucleotides: TGTGCCAGCAGCCGGGAAGGCTTCTCCTACGAGCAGTACTTC.